The entry that follows covers one T cell receptor beta chain sequence. The sample belongs to a study of blood T cell repertoires in COVID-19. In the original workflow: Amplification of reference gene primers was used by the study to estimate nucleated cell counts. Sequencing used immunoSEQ multiplex PCR; TCRdb keeps in-frame clones, though not all of them. The V and J calls and clone size come from that table; D and trimming were worked out from the DNA. The data contain approximately 390,000 clones, roughly 88% of them singletons. Which cohort a participant joined came from the clinical history participants gave. The CDR3 runs to 13 residues. CDR1 ENHRY and CDR2 SYGVKD come from the germline V gene. Trimming removed 6 bases from V and 7 bases from J; junction bases left unmatched: 5.

This chain joins TRBV10-3 and TRBJ2-2; 7 bases align to TRBD1. The clonotype originates from a woman in her forties with acute COVID-19. The sequenced sample consisted of PBMCs or T cells enriched from blood (not recorded which). The CDR3 DNA reads TGTGCCATCAGGGCAGGGGGAAACGGGGAGCTGTTTTTT. This gives the protein CAIRAGGNGELFF.